This is a list of T cell receptor beta chains from one sample in a study of T cells in Graves' hyperthyroidism and ophthalmopathy. TCRdb processed the multiplex PCR reads anew with MiXCR; each CDR3 protein has one entry. Of hundreds of thousands of distinct CDR3 sequences in the sample, less than 20% were seen once. Sequencing was done on a sample of blood. These TCRs come from a man in his fifties or sixties with Graves' ophthalmopathy. Both conserved end residues are part of each CDR3. A D gene is named only where the DNA matches it firmly. Clone size is not always given. Where it is, it says once, few, many or a class for expanded clones.

TRBJ2-3,TRBD2,few,TRBV28,CASSPRLAGGTDTQYF,TGTGCCAGCAGTCCCAGACTAGCGGGTGGCACAGATACGCAGTATTTT
TRBJ2-5,-,-,TRBV6-1,CASRKFQGGGGETQYF,TGTGCCAGCAGAAAATTCCAAGGGGGAGGAGGTGAGACCCAGTACTTC
TRBJ1-5,-,many,TRBV18,CASSPGDQPQHF,TGTGCCAGCTCACCAGGGGATCAGCCCCAGCATTTT
TRBJ2-3,-,many,TRBV20-1,CSATYLREITDTQYF,TGCAGTGCTACTTATCTTAGAGAAATCACAGATACGCAGTATTTT
TRBJ1-6,-,few,TRBV3-1,CASSQVLQNNSPLHF,TGTGCCAGCAGCCAAGTTTTACAGAACAATTCACCCCTCCACTTT
TRBJ1-2,-,many,TRBV5-1,CASSLTRGAVYTF,TGCGCCAGCAGCTTGACTCGGGGCGCGGTCTACACCTTC
TRBJ2-5,-,few,TRBV7-2,CASSFGQQTQYF,TGTGCCAGCAGCTTCGGACAGCAGACCCAGTACTTC
TRBJ2-5,TRBD2,-,TRBV6-1,CASSEGGGGGETQYF,TGTGCCAGCAGTGAAGGCGGGGGGGGGGGGGAGACCCAGTACTTC
TRBJ2-7,TRBD2,many,TRBV11-2,CASSLDGTSGYEQYF,TGTGCCAGCAGCTTAGATGGGACTAGCGGCTACGAGCAGTACTTC
TRBJ1-5,TRBD1,-,TRBV20-1,CSARGTAYQPQHF,TGCAGTGCTCGCGGGACAGCCTATCAGCCCCAGCATTTT
TRBJ2-7,-,-,TRBV10-3,CAIRAGGTDVNEQYF,TGTGCCATCAGGGCAGGGGGGACGGACGTCAACGAGCAGTACTTC
TRBJ2-5,-,-,TRBV20-1,CSASSRGETQYF,TGCAGTGCTAGTAGTAGAGGGGAGACCCAGTACTTC
TRBJ1-2,-,many,TRBV2,CALLSEGPSTYGYTF,TGTGCCTTACTTTCCGAGGGCCCATCTACCTATGGCTACACCTTC
TRBJ2-5,TRBD1,many,TRBV11-2,CASSLTGSQETQYF,TGTGCCAGCAGCTTGACAGGGTCCCAAGAGACCCAGTACTTC
TRBJ1-1,TRBD1,-,TRBV6-1,CASSEANRGGEAFF,TGTGCCAGCAGTGAAGCGAACAGGGGCGGTGAAGCTTTCTTT
TRBJ2-7,-,-,TRBV5-1,CASSLNQGGQYF,TGCGCCAGCAGCTTGAATCAGGGGGGGCAGTACTTC
TRBJ1-2,TRBD1,-,TRBV20-1,CSARGIQGARGYTF,TGCAGTGCTAGAGGAATACAGGGGGCAAGGGGCTACACCTTC
TRBJ2-3,-,-,TRBV9,CASSGPRAGKDTQYF,TGTGCCAGCAGCGGACCCAGGGCAGGTAAAGATACGCAGTATTTT
TRBJ2-7,-,many,TRBV30,CAWSVLRDYEQYF,TGTGCCTGGAGTGTACTCAGAGACTACGAGCAGTACTTC
TRBJ1-1,-,many,TRBV5-1,CASSLAQLNTEAFF,TGCGCCAGCAGCTTGGCCCAATTGAACACTGAAGCTTTCTTT
TRBJ2-7,-,few,TRBV24-1,CATSRGTSYEQYF,TGTGCCACCAGTAGAGGAACGTCCTACGAGCAGTACTTC
TRBJ2-4,TRBD2,many,TRBV28,CASSLFTSGENIQYF,TGTGCCAGCAGTTTATTCACTAGCGGGGAAAACATTCAGTACTTC
TRBJ1-4,-,many,TRBV5-1,CASSLKGMSDEKLFF,TGCGCCAGCAGCTTGAAAGGGATGAGTGATGAAAAACTGTTTTTT
TRBJ1-1,-,-,TRBV13,CASSGGGQAGTEAFF,TGTGCCAGCAGCGGGGGGGGTCAGGCGGGCACTGAAGCTTTCTTT
TRBJ2-7,TRBD1,-,TRBV20-1,CSAEQTGGYEQYF,TGCAGTGCTGAACAGACAGGGGGGTACGAGCAGTACTTC